The T cell receptor (beta chain) under discussion was sequenced for a study of blood T cells in healthy people across ages. Study observations and caveats: TCR beta diversity, measured per million T cells, fell in a roughly linear way with age.

The authors ran a second PCR of 7 to 11 cycles using a sample-barcoded 5' primer and a J-beta primer mix. TCRdb re-called the 5' RACE reads with MiXCR, one entry per CDR3 protein. The sample records about 930,000 distinct CDR3 sequences, 25% to 35% being singletons. This CDR3 region has 12 residues. V trimming: 10 bases; J trimming: 3 bases; junction bases outside the gene matches: 4. This clonotype was seen more than once but under ten times. The antigen is undetermined. These records were also assigned to another study, of T cells of mothers and their children.

The receptor's source is a middle-aged woman in good health. Sequencing was performed on blood. The rearrangement joins TRBV12-3 or TRBV12-4 to TRBJ2-3; 7 positions agree with TRBD1. The CDR3 protein is CATRQGTDTQYF. CDR3 DNA sequence: TGTGCCACCAGACAGGGAACAGATACGCAGTATTTT.